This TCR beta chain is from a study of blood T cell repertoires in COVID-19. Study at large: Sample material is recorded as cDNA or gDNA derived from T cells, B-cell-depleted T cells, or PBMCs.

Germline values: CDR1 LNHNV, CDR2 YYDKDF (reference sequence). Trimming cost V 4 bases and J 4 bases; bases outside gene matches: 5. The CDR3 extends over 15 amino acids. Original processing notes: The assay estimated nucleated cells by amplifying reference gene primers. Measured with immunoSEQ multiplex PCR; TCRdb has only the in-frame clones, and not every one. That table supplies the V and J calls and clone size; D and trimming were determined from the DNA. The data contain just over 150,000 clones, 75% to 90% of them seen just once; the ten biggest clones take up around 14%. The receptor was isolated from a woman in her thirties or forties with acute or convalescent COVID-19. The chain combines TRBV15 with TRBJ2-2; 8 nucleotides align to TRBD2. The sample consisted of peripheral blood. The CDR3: CATSTERGSTGELFF. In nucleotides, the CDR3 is TGTGCCACCAGCACCGAGCGGGGGAGCACCGGGGAGCTGTTTTTT.